Below are 26 T cell receptor beta chains sequenced from a single sample in a study of T cells in Graves' hyperthyroidism and ophthalmopathy. RNA transcripts gave rise to amplified TCR beta CDR3 regions. During a first-round RT-PCR of the TCR CDR3, the HTBI primer set was used. Via MiXCR, TCRdb re-called the multiplex PCR reads, giving one row per CDR3 protein. The profile covers roughly 600,000 distinct CDR3 sequences, with 13% to 15% appearing a single time and approximately 12% taken by the ten largest. Sequencing was done on a sample of blood. These receptors were collected from a woman aged 45-59 years with Graves' ophthalmopathy.

The chain uses TRBV20-1 and TRBJ2-7; TRBD2 matches at 10 bases. After removal of 1 base from V and 6 bases from J, the junction contained 6 bases not matched to a gene. CDR1 DFQATT and CDR2 SNEGSKA come from the germline V gene (reference sequence). This CDR3 has 14 residues. The CDR3 sequence: CSARVGLAAFEQYF. CDR3 bases: TGCAGTGCTAGAGTTGGACTAGCGGCTTTCGAGCAGTACTTC.

This clonotype was detected many times. The DNA for the CDR3 is TGCGCCAGCAGCTGGGGACTGATTTACGAGCAGTACTTC. The encoded protein is CASSWGLIYEQYF. The chain has TRBV5-1 and TRBJ2-7, with a weak D call TRBD2 (6 bases). CDR3 size: 13 residues. V lost 3 bases and J 4 bases, leaving 11 bases between the germline ends. The germline V gene has CDR1 SGHRS and CDR2 YFSETQ.

The chain carries TRBV20-1 and TRBJ1-5; maybe TRBD1 (6 bases). V was cut by 0 bases and J by 6 bases, with 12 bases left in between. Germline V gives CDR1 DFQATT, CDR2 SNEGSKA (reference sequence). The CDR3 covers 14 residues. CDR3 DNA sequence: TGCAGTGCTAGAGATGACAGGCCGGGTCAGCCCCAGCATTTT. Encoded protein: CSARDDRPGQPQHF.

This clonotype was observed a handful of times. The chain combines TRBV20-1 with TRBJ1-2; 9 bases match TRBD1. Germline trimming cut 7 bases from V and 5 bases from J; bases unmatched to any gene: 8. Germline V gene sequence: CDR1 DFQATT, CDR2 SNEGSKA (reference sequence). There are 13 residues in the CDR3. CDR3 loop: CSVRDRVGYGYTF. The DNA of the CDR3 is TGCAGTGTTAGGGACAGGGTAGGGTATGGCTACACCTTC.

There are many counts of this clonotype. V usage is TRBV6-1 and J usage is TRBJ1-5; 11 bases fit TRBD1. Germline CDR1 MNHNS, CDR2 SASEGT. Trimming at V came to 6 bases and at J to 2 bases, leaving 15 bases not matched to a gene. There are 19 residues in the CDR3. The DNA of the CDR3 is TGTGCCAGCAGGGGTTCACCGGGACAGGGGGTCGTTGGCAATCAGCCCCAGCATTTT. Amino acids: CASRGSPGQGVVGNQPQHF.

This clonotype came up many times. The chain employs TRBV3-1 and TRBJ2-1; D perhaps matches TRBD2 (5 bases). The CDR3 has 15 residues. Germline V gene sequence: CDR1 LGHDT, CDR2 YNNKEL (reference sequence). Trimming removed 0 bases at V and 6 bases at J, with 12 bases between. The CDR3: CASSQDPRAANEQFF. DNA for the CDR3: TGTGCCAGCAGCCAAGATCCGAGAGCGGCCAATGAGCAGTTCTTC.

This clonotype was picked up a small number of times. The rearrangement uses TRBV11-2 and TRBJ1-1, with D perhaps matching TRBD1 (6 bases). Trimming took 5 bases from V and 4 from J, leaving 14 bases between them. This CDR3 contains 14 residues. The germline CDR1 and CDR2 sequences are SGHAT and FQNNGV. Here the CDR3 DNA reads TGTGCCAGCAGCCCAGGGTGGGGGCGCACTGAAGCTTTCTTT. Translation: CASSPGWGRTEAFF.

This clonotype was detected many times. The V call is TRBV20-1, the J call TRBJ2-1; D is unresolved. The germline V gene has CDR1 DFQATT and CDR2 SNEGSKA (reference sequence). The CDR3 covers 14 residues. Trimming cost V 0 bases and J 0 bases, with 6 bases left between them. CDR3 in DNA: TGCAGTGCTAGAGACGCAAGCTCCTACAATGAGCAGTTCTTC. Amino acids: CSARDASSYNEQFF.

Many counts were recorded for this clonotype. CDR3 sequence: CASSARPGVWTHGKDYEQYF. CDR3 in DNA: TGTGCCAGCAGCGCGAGACCCGGGGTCTGGACCCATGGAAAGGACTACGAGCAGTACTTC. The rearrangement joins TRBV7-2 to TRBJ2-7, with D possibly matching TRBD2 (5 bases). CDR3 length equals 20 residues. V dropped 5 bases and J dropped 3 bases, with 32 bases sitting between them. Germline assignment: CDR1 SGHTA and CDR2 FQGNSA.

This clonotype was seen repeatedly, ten times or more. The V and J genes are TRBV5-1 and TRBJ2-2; the match to TRBD2 covers 7 bases. This CDR3 spans 16 amino acids. The junction had 8 bases not matched to a gene; V was cut back by 2 bases and J by 4 bases. The germline V gene has CDR1 SGHRS and CDR2 YFSETQ. This CDR3 is CASSFRSSGTTGELFF. The CDR3 DNA sequence: TGCGCCAGCAGCTTTAGATCTAGCGGAACCACCGGGGAGCTGTTTTTT.

This clonotype was observed at least ten times. The genes are TRBV5-1 and TRBJ2-3; D may be TRBD1 or TRBD2 (5 bases each). There are 17 residues in the CDR3. Germline V gene sequence: CDR1 SGHRS, CDR2 YFSETQ. V was shortened by 1 base and J by 3 bases, with 18 bases between the two germline ends. Written as DNA, the CDR3 is TGCGCCAGCAGCTTGTATGGCCTGGGGGATGGAACAGATACGCAGTATTTT. This encodes CASSLYGLGDGTDTQYF.

This clonotype was counted a few times. The chain is built from TRBV9 and TRBJ1-5; maybe TRBD1 (6 bases). The CDR3 length is 13 residues. Trimming stripped 4 bases from V and 7 bases from J, with 12 bases between. CDR1 and CDR2 (germline): SGDLS, YYNGEE. The CDR3, as DNA: TGTGCCAGCAGCCTAAAGGGGGGACAGCCCCAGCATTTT. Residues: CASSLKGGQPQHF.

V gene TRBV28 combines with J gene TRBJ1-3, with D possibly matching TRBD1 (5 bases). Deletions cut 3 bases from V and 7 bases from J, with 13 bases between. The CDR3 covers 14 residues. Germline V gene lookup returns CDR1 MDHEN and CDR2 SYDVKM. In DNA, the CDR3 is TGTGCCAGCAGTTTTAGCAGGGCAACGAACACCATATATTTT. Amino acids: CASSFSRATNTIYF.

This clonotype was seen only a few times. V and J are TRBV12-3 or TRBV12-4 and TRBJ2-7; D tentatively reads TRBD1 or TRBD2 (5 bases each). V lost 3 bases and J lost 2, with 8 bases in between. CDR3 length: 13 residues. The CDR3 here is CASSFMGAYEQYF. The CDR3 DNA sequence: TGTGCCAGCAGTTTCATGGGGGCCTACGAGCAGTACTTC.

This chain joins TRBV5-1 and TRBJ1-2, with D perhaps matching TRBD1 (6 bases). The CDR3 runs 14 residues. V lost 1 base, J lost 5 bases, and 12 bases lay in between. Germline CDR1 reads SGHRS; CDR2 reads YFSETQ. This CDR3 reads CASSLNRVVYGYTF. Here the CDR3 DNA reads TGCGCCAGCAGCTTGAACAGGGTGGTTTATGGCTACACCTTC.

This clonotype was picked up many times. The chain is built from TRBV28 and TRBJ2-7; D is uncertain. Germline values: CDR1 MDHEN, CDR2 SYDVKM. This CDR3 has 14 amino acids. Trimming shortened V by 4 bases and J by 0 bases, and 10 bases separated the two germline ends. The DNA of the CDR3 is TGTGCCAGCAGTTGGGGATGGAGCTCCTACGAGCAGTACTTC. It is translated as CASSWGWSSYEQYF. Drawing the rest from reference TRBV28 and TRBJ2-7, the complete variable domain is DVKVTQSSRYLVKRTGEKVFLECVQDMDHENMFWYRQDPGLGLRLIYFSYDVKMKEKGDIPEGYSVSREKKERFSLILESASTNQTSMYLCASSWGWSSYEQYFGPGTRLTVT.

This clonotype was detected many times. V usage is TRBV18 and J usage is TRBJ2-1, with D hard to call. CDR1 and CDR2 (germline): KGHSH, LQKENI. CDR3 length equals 16 residues. The V end was cut by 3 bases, the J end by 5 bases, with 17 bases between. The CDR3 sequence: CASSPQRISKNNEQFF. Here the CDR3 DNA reads TGTGCCAGCTCACCCCAGAGAATTAGTAAGAACAATGAGCAGTTCTTC.

The V and J genes are TRBV4-3 and TRBJ1-5; 7 bases agree with TRBD1. There are 15 residues in the CDR3. Germline V lookup: CDR1 LGHNA, CDR2 YSLEER. J lost 4 bases, V lost 2 bases, and 5 bases had no gene match. In DNA, the CDR3 is TGCGCCAGCAGCCAATACTCACAGGGGAATCAGCCCCAGCATTTT. This sequence encodes CASSQYSQGNQPQHF.

This clonotype was observed at least ten times. The chain carries TRBV6-1 and TRBJ2-5; D is unresolved. V gave up 7 bases and J gave up 2 bases, with 11 bases separating them. Per germline, CDR1 MNHNS and CDR2 SASEGT. CDR3 size: 13 residues. Here the CDR3 DNA reads TGTGCCAGCATCCGGGTGAAGCAAGAGACCCAGTACTTC. This sequence encodes CASIRVKQETQYF.

This clonotype has a count of ten or more. V gene TRBV12-5 combines with J gene TRBJ2-7; 7 nucleotides agree with TRBD1. Germline values: CDR1 LGHNT, CDR2 FRNRAP. The CDR3 length is 13 residues. J lost 5 bases, V lost 5 bases, and 6 bases had no gene match. CDR3 DNA sequence: TGTGCTAGTGGTATCAGGGACAGTAACGAGCAGTACTTC. It specifies CASGIRDSNEQYF. Full variable domain (remainder filled in from reference TRBV12-5 and TRBJ2-7): DARVTQTPRHKVTEMGQEVTMRCQPILGHNTVFWYRQTMMQGLELLAYFRNRAPLDDSGMPKDRFSAEMPDATLATLKIQPSEPRDSAVYFCASGIRDSNEQYFGPGTRLTVT.

The chain links TRBV20-1 to TRBJ2-3, with a weak D call TRBD1 (6 bases). V dropped 2 bases and J dropped 7 bases, with 28 bases sitting between them. The germline CDR1 and CDR2 sequences are DFQATT and SNEGSKA (reference sequence). The CDR3 is 18 residues long. The CDR3 sequence is CSARTKSRDIRSPNTQYF. CDR3 DNA sequence: TGCAGTGCTAGAACAAAAAGCCGGGACATAAGGAGCCCGAATACGCAGTATTTT.

This clonotype has a handful of counts. V usage is TRBV14 and J usage is TRBJ1-2; D is ambiguous. CDR1 is SGHDN and CDR2 is FVKESK in the germline V gene. Trimming took off 1 base at V and 4 bases at J, with 13 bases between the two ends. CDR3 length: 15 residues. The CDR3: CASSQGTGYIYGYTF. Here the CDR3 DNA reads TGTGCCAGCAGCCAAGGAACGGGATACATCTATGGCTACACCTTC.

This clonotype came up many times. The chain uses TRBV28 and TRBJ2-3, with D perhaps TRBD1 (6 bases). The germline gives CDR1 MDHEN, CDR2 SYDVKM. The CDR3 is made up of 13 amino acids. The germline V and J ends were trimmed by 5 bases and 5 bases, with 11 bases remaining between them. CDR3 nucleotides: TGTGCCAGCAGTCGGGACACTGGAGATACGCAGTATTTT. Encoded protein: CASSRDTGDTQYF.

The sample holds many counts of this clonotype. The chain links TRBV7-8 to TRBJ2-7, with D unresolved. The CDR3 is made up of 13 amino acids. The V and J ends lost 2 bases and 2 bases respectively, with 7 bases between them. Germline assignment: CDR1 SGHVS and CDR2 FQNEAQ. The CDR3 reads CASSLMEPYEQYF. CDR3 DNA sequence: TGTGCCAGCAGCTTAATGGAGCCCTACGAGCAGTACTTC. Full variable domain (outside the CDR3, taken from reference TRBV7-8 and TRBJ2-7): GAGVSQSPRYKVAKRGQDVALRCDPISGHVSLFWYQQALGQGPEFLTYFQNEAQLDKSGLPSDRFFAERPEGSVSTLKIQRTQQEDSAVYLCASSLMEPYEQYFGPGTRLTVT.

A few counts support this clonotype. The chain recombines TRBV9 with TRBJ2-5; perhaps TRBD1 as D (6 bases). Germline assignment: CDR1 SGDLS and CDR2 YYNGEE. The V end was cut by 3 bases, the J end by 2 bases, with 20 bases between. The CDR3 extends over 17 amino acids. CDR3 coding DNA: TGTGCCAGCAGCGAGAGTCTCGTACAGGGTTCGCAAGAGACCCAGTACTTC. It is translated as CASSESLVQGSQETQYF.

The gene calls are TRBV12-3 or TRBV12-4 and TRBJ2-2, with TRBD2 as a possible D gene (6 bases). The V gene lost 5 bases and the J gene lost 4 bases, with 14 bases spanning the gap. The CDR3 covers 15 residues. Here the CDR3 DNA reads TGTGCCAGCAGTAACCGGGACTCGGGCACCGGGGAGCTGTTTTTT. This codes for CASSNRDSGTGELFF.